Presented here are 15 T cell receptor beta chains from one specimen sequenced in a study of glioma-infiltrating T cells after dendritic cell vaccination (TCRdb year 2016). The protocol used for the library was the immunoSEQ multiplex PCR assay. TCRdb retrieved this table from immuneACCESS and kept in-frame rearrangements only. Not all clones are present; in checked studies, unresolved V genes account for under half, and no reason is known for the remainder. This sample gives approximately 110,000 clones in total; around 87% of them show up just once. The ten largest make up more than 2.5% of the sample. The time point label corresponds to: after dendritic cell vaccination, including at tumor progression/relapse. The material sequenced was blood, taken after dendritic cell vaccination. The receptor set was obtained from a human donor with glioblastoma.

The chain has TRBV6-5 and TRBJ2-5; 7 bases are a match to TRBD1. Trimming at V came to 6 bases and at J to 3 bases, leaving 4 bases not matched to a gene. Germline V lookup: CDR1 MNHEY, CDR2 SVGAGI. This CDR3 is 13 amino acids long. The CDR3 loop is CASSLTGEETQYF. CDR3 bases: TGTGCCAGCAGCTTAACAGGGGAAGAGACCCAGTACTTC.

The chain has TRBV18 and TRBJ1-1; 8 bases map to TRBD1. Looked up from germline, CDR1 is KGHSH and CDR2 is LQKENI. The trim removed 2 bases at V and 2 bases at J, leaving 7 bases unmatched. The CDR3 has 16 residues. This CDR3 is CASSPGADRANTEAFF. In DNA, the CDR3 is TGTGCCAGCTCACCAGGGGCGGACAGGGCCAACACTGAAGCTTTCTTT.

The chain employs TRBV12-5 and TRBJ2-1, with D possibly matching TRBD2 (6 bases). The CDR3 runs to 14 residues. V gave up 1 base and J gave up 10 bases, with 14 bases separating them. Germline loops: CDR1 LGHNT, CDR2 FRNRAP. CDR3 coding DNA: TGTGCTAGTGGTTTGGGAGGGGAGGTCGCAGAGCAGTTCTTC. Encoded protein: CASGLGGEVAEQFF.

The rearrangement uses TRBV6-5 and TRBJ1-5; D possibly corresponds to TRBD1 (6 bases). Germline values: CDR1 MNHEY, CDR2 SVGAGI. The CDR3 loop spans 13 amino acids. V was trimmed by 5 bases and J by 6 bases, leaving 11 bases between them. The CDR3 reads CASSAGAGQPQHF. The CDR3 DNA follows: TGTGCCAGCAGTGCAGGGGCCGGTCAGCCCCAGCATTTT.

This sequence joins TRBV7-2 and TRBJ1-2; 7 bases match TRBD1. CDR3 length: 13 residues. Losses at the gene ends were 5 bases for V and 6 bases for J; bases not matched to a gene: 6. CDR1 SGHTA and CDR2 FQGNSA come from the germline V gene. The CDR3 nucleotides are TGTGCCAGCAGCCTCGACAGGGAAAATGGCTACACCTTC. Encoded protein: CASSLDRENGYTF.

The V and J genes are TRBV10-3 and TRBJ2-2; D possibly corresponds to TRBD1 (5 bases). V lost 6 bases to trimming and J lost 8 bases, with 7 bases between them. The germline gives CDR1 ENHRY, CDR2 SYGVKD. The CDR3 is made up of 11 amino acids. This CDR3 reads CAIRRTGELFF. The CDR3 bases are TGTGCCATCAGACGGACAGGGGAGCTGTTTTTT.

V is TRBV30 and J is TRBJ2-7; 8 bases match TRBD1. The length of the CDR3 is 12 residues. Trimming at V came to 6 bases and at J to 7 bases, leaving 8 bases not matched to a gene. Germline V gene data show CDR1 as GTSNPN and CDR2 as SVGIG (reference sequence). DNA of the CDR3: TGTGCCTGCAACAGGGGGAGCGGTGAGCAGTACTTC. Translated: CACNRGSGEQYF.

This clone was seen just once. This chain uses TRBV28 with TRBJ1-5; no firm D call. V was trimmed by 0 bases and J by 2 bases, leaving 8 bases between them. This CDR3 spans 15 amino acids. Germline V gene data show CDR1 as MDHEN and CDR2 as SYDVKM. CDR3 DNA: TGTGCCAGCAGTTTATGGAGGGATGGCAATCAGCCCCAGCATTTT. Translating gives CASSLWRDGNQPQHF. The full variable domain, with the rest looked up from reference TRBV28 and TRBJ1-5, is DVKVTQSSRYLVKRTGEKVFLECVQDMDHENMFWYRQDPGLGLRLIYFSYDVKMKEKGDIPEGYSVSREKKERFSLILESASTNQTSMYLCASSLWRDGNQPQHFGDGTRLSIL.

The chain uses TRBV29-1 and TRBJ2-7, with TRBD2 matching over 7 bases. With V trimmed by 4 bases and J by 4 bases, 4 bases remained unmatched. Germline V gene data show CDR1 as SQVTM and CDR2 as ANQGSEA. The CDR3 contains 12 residues. The CDR3 DNA reads as TGCAGCGTTGGGGGGGAGGGGTACGAGCAGTACTTC. As protein: CSVGGEGYEQYF.

The rearrangement joins TRBV30 to TRBJ2-5, with TRBD2 identical over 7 bases. Germline loops: CDR1 GTSNPN, CDR2 SVGIG (reference sequence). V lost 3 bases and J lost 5; bases outside the gene matches: 6. This CDR3 is 13 amino acids long. Here the CDR3 reads CAWRREGTETQYF. The CDR3 DNA follows: TGTGCCTGGAGGAGGGAGGGAACCGAGACCCAGTACTTC. The variable domain in full, with the rest retrieved from reference TRBV30 and TRBJ2-5, is SQTIHQWPATLVQPVGSPLSLECTVEGTSNPNLYWYRQAAGRGLQLLFYSVGIGQISSEVPQNLSASRPQDRQFILSSKKLLLSDSGFYLCAWRREGTETQYFGPGTRLLVL.

The chain has TRBV9 and TRBJ1-2, with TRBD1 matching over 8 bases. Germline V gene lookup returns CDR1 SGDLS and CDR2 YYNGEE. The CDR3 length is 14 residues. Losses at the gene ends were 3 bases for V and 4 bases for J; bases not matched to a gene: 5. This chain's CDR3 is CASSAQGAGYGYTF. The CDR3 nucleotides are TGTGCCAGCAGCGCGCAGGGGGCCGGCTATGGCTACACCTTC.

The chain is built from TRBV5-1 and TRBJ2-3; 11 bases line up with TRBD2. The CDR3 is 16 residues long. The trim removed 0 bases at V and 3 bases at J, leaving 3 bases unmatched. Germline loops: CDR1 SGHRS, CDR2 YFSETQ. CDR3 loop: CASSLGTSGSTDTQYF. CDR3 DNA: TGCGCCAGCAGCTTGGGTACTAGCGGGAGTACAGATACGCAGTATTTT. The full variable domain, its missing parts supplied by reference TRBV5-1 and TRBJ2-3, is KAGVTQTPRYLIKTRGQQVTLSCSPISGHRSVSWYQQTPGQGLQFLFEYFSETQRNKGNFPGRFSGRQFSNSRSEMNVSTLELGDSALYLCASSLGTSGSTDTQYFGPGTRLTVL.

The rearrangement links TRBV11-3 to TRBJ1-1; D remains ambiguous. The CDR3 extends over 13 amino acids. The germline V gene has CDR1 SGHNT and CDR2 YENEEA. V was trimmed by 5 bases and J by 2 bases, leaving 9 bases between them. This CDR3 reads CASSLSDNTEAFF. Here the CDR3 DNA reads TGTGCCAGCAGCCTGAGCGACAACACTGAAGCTTTCTTT. The complete variable domain, with remaining parts taken from reference TRBV11-3 and TRBJ1-1, reads EAGVVQSPRYKIIEKKQPVAFWCNPISGHNTLYWYLQNLGQGPELLIRYENEEAVDDSQLPKDRFSAERLKGVDSTLKIQPAELGDSAVYLCASSLSDNTEAFFGQGTRLTVV.

This chain uses TRBV5-4 with TRBJ2-3, with TRBD2 identical over 13 bases. Germline CDR1 is SGHNT and CDR2 is YYREEE (reference sequence). The CDR3 has 17 amino acids. The junction had 7 bases not matched to a gene; V was cut back by 4 bases and J by 2 bases. CDR3 in DNA: TGTGCCAGCAGCCCGGGTGGACTAGCGGGAGACACAGATACGCAGTATTTT. Amino acid sequence: CASSPGGLAGDTDTQYF. Full variable domain (outside the CDR3, taken from reference TRBV5-4 and TRBJ2-3): ETGVTQSPTHLIKTRGQQVTLRCSSQSGHNTVSWYQQALGQGPQFIFQYYREEENGRGNFPPRFSGLQFPNYSSELNVNALELDDSALYLCASSPGGLAGDTDTQYFGPGTRLTVL.

The CDR3 DNA follows: TGTGCCAGCAGCTCGGGACTAGCGGGGGCCTTATTCACAGATACGCAGTATTTT. It translates to CASSSGLAGALFTDTQYF. The V gene is TRBV7-6, the J gene TRBJ2-3; 14 bases are a match to TRBD2. Trimming at V came to 4 bases and at J to 2 bases, leaving 8 bases not matched to a gene. Germline loops: CDR1 SGHVS, CDR2 FNYEAQ. This CDR3 contains 18 residues.